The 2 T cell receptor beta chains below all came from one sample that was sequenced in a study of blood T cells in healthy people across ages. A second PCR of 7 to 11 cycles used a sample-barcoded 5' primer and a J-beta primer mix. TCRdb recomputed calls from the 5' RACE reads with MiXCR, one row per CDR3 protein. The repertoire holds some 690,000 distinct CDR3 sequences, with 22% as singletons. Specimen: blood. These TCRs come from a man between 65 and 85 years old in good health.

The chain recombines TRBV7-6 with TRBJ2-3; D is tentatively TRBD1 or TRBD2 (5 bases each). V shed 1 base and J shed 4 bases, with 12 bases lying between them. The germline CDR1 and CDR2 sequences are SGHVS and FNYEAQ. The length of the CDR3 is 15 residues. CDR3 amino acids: CASSLVGGRADTQYF. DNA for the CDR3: TGTGCCAGCAGCTTAGTTGGGGGTAGGGCAGATACGCAGTATTTT.

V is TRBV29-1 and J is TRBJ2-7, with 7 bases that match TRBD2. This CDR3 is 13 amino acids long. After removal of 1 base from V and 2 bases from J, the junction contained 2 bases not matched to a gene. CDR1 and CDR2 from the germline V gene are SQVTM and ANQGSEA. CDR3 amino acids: CSVEGEGTYEQYF. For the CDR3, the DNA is TGCAGCGTTGAAGGGGAGGGGACCTACGAGCAGTACTTC.